Each of the 3 T cell receptor beta chains below was sequenced from the same sample in a study of T cells in Graves' hyperthyroidism and ophthalmopathy. Amplified TCR beta CDR3 regions came from RNA transcripts. Using the HTBI primer set, a first-round RT-PCR was run on the TCR CDR3. Each CDR3 protein is one row after TCRdb ran MiXCR on the multiplex PCR reads. The repertoire has approximately 610,000 distinct CDR3 sequences, 16% of them found once; the top ten carry 15% to 20%. Sequenced sample: blood. The origin of the receptors is a woman younger than 35 with Graves' hyperthyroidism.

This clonotype was seen more than once but under ten times. The rearrangement uses TRBV5-1 and TRBJ2-3; no clear D. The V end was cut by 2 bases, the J end by 4 bases, with 11 bases between. Germline V gives CDR1 SGHRS, CDR2 YFSETQ. The CDR3 is 14 residues long. CDR3 nucleotides: TGCGCCAGCAGCTTATCCGGTTTGTCAGATACGCAGTATTTT. Amino acids: CASSLSGLSDTQYF.

The table lists this clonotype with many counts. The chain couples TRBV20-1 to TRBJ2-3; 9 nucleotides line up with TRBD2. Per the germline V gene, CDR1 is DFQATT and CDR2 is SNEGSKA (reference sequence). The CDR3 spans 20 residues. The J segment lost 3 bases and the V segment lost 0 bases, leaving 19 bases of the junction unmatched. Here the CDR3 DNA reads TGCAGTGCTAGAGAAATCTGGTCTGCTAGCGGGGCGCCCAGGACAGATACGCAGTATTTT. Translated, it gives CSAREIWSASGAPRTDTQYF.

In the case of this clonotype: A read error is possible here, since a much larger clone lies one base away. V is TRBV11-2 and J is TRBJ2-7, with 8 bases identical to TRBD1. The CDR3 extends over 15 amino acids. From germline, CDR1 is SGHAT and CDR2 FQNNGV. Trimming cost V 5 bases and J 1 base; bases outside gene matches: 7. The CDR3, as DNA: TGTGCCAGCAGCCCGGGCAGGGGGCGATCCTACGAGCAGTACTTC. This codes for CASSPGRGRSYEQYF. Using reference TRBV11-2 and TRBJ2-7 for the parts outside the CDR3, the full variable domain is EAGVAQSPRYKIIEKRQSVAFWCNPISGHATLYWYQQILGQGPKLLIQFQNNGVVDDSQLPKDRFSAERLKGVDSTLKIQPAKLEDSAVYLCASSPGRGRSYEQYFGPGTRLTVT.